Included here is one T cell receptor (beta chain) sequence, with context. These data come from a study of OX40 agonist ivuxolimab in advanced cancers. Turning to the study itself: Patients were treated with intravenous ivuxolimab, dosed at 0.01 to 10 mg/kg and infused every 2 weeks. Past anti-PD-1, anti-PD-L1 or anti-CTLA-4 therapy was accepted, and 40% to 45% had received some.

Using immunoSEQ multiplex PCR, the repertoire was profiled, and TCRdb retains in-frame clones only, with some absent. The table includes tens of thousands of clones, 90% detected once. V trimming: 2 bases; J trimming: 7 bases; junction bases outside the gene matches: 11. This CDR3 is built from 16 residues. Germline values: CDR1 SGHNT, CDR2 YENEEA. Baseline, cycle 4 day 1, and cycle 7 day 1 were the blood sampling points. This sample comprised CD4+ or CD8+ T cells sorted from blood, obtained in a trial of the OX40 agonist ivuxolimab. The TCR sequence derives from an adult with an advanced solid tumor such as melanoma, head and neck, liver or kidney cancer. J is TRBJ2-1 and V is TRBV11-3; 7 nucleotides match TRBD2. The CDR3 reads CASSLRVGGPGNEQFF. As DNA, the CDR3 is TGTGCCAGCAGCTTAAGGGTGGGAGGGCCAGGAAATGAGCAGTTCTTC.